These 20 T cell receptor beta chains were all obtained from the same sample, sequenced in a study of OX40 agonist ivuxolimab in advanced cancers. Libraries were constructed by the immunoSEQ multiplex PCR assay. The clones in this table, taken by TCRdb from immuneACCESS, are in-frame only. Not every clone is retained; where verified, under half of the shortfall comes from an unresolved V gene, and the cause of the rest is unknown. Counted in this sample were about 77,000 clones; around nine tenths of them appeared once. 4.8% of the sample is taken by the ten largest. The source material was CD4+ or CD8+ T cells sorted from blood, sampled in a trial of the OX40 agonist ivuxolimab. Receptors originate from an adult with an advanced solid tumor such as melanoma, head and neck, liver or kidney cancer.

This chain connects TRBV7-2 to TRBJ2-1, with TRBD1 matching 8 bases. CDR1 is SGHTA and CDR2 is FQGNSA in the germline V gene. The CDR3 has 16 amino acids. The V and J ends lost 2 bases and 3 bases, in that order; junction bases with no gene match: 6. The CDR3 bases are TGTGCCAGCAGCTTAAGACCTGGACAGGGCTACAATGAGCAGTTCTTC. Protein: CASSLRPGQGYNEQFF.

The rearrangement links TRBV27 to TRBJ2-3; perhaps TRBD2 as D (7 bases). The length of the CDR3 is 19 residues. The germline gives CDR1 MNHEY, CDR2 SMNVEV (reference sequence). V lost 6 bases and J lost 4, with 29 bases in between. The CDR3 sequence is CASSRTGFGGRGTADTQYF. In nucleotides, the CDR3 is TGTGCCAGCAGCCGAACAGGGTTTGGCGGGAGAGGCACGGCAGATACGCAGTATTTT.

The CDR3 sequence: CASSLESDLAREQYF. The CDR3 DNA sequence: TGCGCCAGCAGCTTGGAAAGTGACCTTGCACGCGAGCAGTACTTC. The chain has TRBV5-1 and TRBJ2-7; no reliable D call. Between the trimmed V and J ends, which lost 0 bases and 6 bases, there was a span of 16 bases. Germline assignment: CDR1 SGHRS and CDR2 YFSETQ. The CDR3 extends over 15 amino acids.

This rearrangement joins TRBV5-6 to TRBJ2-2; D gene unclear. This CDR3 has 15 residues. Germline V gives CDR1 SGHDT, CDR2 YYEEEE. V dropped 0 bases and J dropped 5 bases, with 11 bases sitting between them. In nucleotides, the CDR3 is TGTGCCAGCAGCTTGGGTGTCGGTGGGACCGGGGAGCTGTTTTTT. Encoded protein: CASSLGVGGTGELFF. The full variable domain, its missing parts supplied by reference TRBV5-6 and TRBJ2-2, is DAGVTQSPTHLIKTRGQQVTLRCSPKSGHDTVSWYQQALGQGPQFIFQYYEEEERQRGNFPDRFSGHQFPNYSSELNVNALLLGDSALYLCASSLGVGGTGELFFGEGSRLTVL.

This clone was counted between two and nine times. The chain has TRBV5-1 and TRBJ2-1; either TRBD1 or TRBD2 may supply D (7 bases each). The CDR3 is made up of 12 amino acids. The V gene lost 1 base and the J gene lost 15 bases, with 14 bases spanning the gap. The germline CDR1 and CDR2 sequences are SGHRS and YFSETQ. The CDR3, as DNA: TGCGCCAGCAGCTTGAGCAGGGGGGGCAGGTTCTTC. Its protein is CASSLSRGGRFF.

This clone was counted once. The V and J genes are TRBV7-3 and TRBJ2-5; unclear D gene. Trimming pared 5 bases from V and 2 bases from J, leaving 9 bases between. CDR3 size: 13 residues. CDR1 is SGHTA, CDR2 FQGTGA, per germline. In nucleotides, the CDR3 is TGTGCCAGCAGCACGCTAGGACAAGAGACCCAGTACTTC. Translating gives CASSTLGQETQYF.

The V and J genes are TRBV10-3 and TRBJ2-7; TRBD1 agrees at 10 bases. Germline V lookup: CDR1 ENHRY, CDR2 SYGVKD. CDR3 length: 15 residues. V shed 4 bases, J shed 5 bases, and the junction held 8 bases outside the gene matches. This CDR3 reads CAISVGTGVVNEQYF. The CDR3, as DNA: TGTGCCATCAGTGTTGGGACAGGGGTCGTCAACGAGCAGTACTTC.

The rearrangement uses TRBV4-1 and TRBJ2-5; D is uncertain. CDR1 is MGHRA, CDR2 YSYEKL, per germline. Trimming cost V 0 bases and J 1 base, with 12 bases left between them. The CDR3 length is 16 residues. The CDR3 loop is CASSQDLTPGQETQYF. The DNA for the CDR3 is TGCGCCAGCAGCCAAGATCTGACCCCCGGCCAAGAGACCCAGTACTTC.

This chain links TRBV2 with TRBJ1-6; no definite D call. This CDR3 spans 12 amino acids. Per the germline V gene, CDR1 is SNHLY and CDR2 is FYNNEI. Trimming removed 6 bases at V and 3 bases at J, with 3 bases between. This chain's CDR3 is CASRDYNSPLHF. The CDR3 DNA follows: TGTGCCAGCAGAGACTATAATTCACCCCTCCACTTT.

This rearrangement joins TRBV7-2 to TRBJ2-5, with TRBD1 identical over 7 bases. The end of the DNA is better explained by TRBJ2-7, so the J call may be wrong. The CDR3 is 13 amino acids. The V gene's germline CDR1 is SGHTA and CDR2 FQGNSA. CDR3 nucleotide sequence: TGTGCCAGCAGCCGCCGACAGGGCTACGAGCAGTACTTC. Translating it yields CASSRRQGYEQYF.

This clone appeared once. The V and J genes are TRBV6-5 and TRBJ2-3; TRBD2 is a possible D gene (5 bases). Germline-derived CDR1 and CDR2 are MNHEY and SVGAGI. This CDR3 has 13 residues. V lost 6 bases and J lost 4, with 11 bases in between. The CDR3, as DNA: TGTGCCAGCAGCCCCACTAGACCAGATACGCAGTATTTT. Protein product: CASSPTRPDTQYF.

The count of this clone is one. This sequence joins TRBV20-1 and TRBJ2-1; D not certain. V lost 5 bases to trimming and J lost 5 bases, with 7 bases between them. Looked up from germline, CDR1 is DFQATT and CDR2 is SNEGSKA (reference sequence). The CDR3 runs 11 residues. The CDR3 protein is CSAPTHNEQFF. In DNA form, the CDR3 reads TGCAGTGCTCCCACGCACAATGAGCAGTTCTTC.

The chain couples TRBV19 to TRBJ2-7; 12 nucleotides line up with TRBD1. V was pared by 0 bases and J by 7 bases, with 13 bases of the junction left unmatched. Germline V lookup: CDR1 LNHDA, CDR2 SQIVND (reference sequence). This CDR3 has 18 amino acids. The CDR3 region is CASSIDWPVGQGAREQYF. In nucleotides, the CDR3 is TGTGCCAGTAGTATAGATTGGCCCGTGGGACAGGGGGCGCGTGAGCAGTACTTC.

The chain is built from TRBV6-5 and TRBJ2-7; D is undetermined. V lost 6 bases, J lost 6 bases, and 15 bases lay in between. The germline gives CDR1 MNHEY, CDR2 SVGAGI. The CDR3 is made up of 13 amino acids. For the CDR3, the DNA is TGTGCCAGCAGCCCCCGGGTAGGTCGCGAGCAGTACTTC. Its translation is CASSPRVGREQYF.

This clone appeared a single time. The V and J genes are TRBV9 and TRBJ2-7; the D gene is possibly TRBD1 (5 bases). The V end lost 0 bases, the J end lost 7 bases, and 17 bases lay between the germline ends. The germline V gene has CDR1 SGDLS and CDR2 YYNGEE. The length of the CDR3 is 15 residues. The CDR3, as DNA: TGTGCCAGCAGCGTAGTAGAGAGTGGGAAGGGGGAGCAGTACTTC. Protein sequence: CASSVVESGKGEQYF.

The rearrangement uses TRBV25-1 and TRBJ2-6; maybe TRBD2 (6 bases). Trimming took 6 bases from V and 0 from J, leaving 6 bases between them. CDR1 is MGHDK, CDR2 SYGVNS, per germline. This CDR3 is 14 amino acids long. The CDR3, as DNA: TGTGCCAGCAGCGGGAGCTCTGGGGCCAACGTCCTGACTTTC. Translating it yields CASSGSSGANVLTF.

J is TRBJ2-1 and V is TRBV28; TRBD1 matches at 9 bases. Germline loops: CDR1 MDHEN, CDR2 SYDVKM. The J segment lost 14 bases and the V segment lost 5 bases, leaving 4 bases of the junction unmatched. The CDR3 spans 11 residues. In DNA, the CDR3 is TGTGCCAGCAGTACTGACAGGGGGGAGTTCTTC. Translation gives CASSTDRGEFF.

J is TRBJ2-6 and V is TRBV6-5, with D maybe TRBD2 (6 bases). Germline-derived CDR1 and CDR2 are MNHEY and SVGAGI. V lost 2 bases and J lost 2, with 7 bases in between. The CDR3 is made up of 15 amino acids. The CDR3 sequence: CASSYGGTGANVLTF. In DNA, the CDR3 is TGTGCCAGCAGTTACGGGGGGACTGGGGCCAACGTCCTGACTTTC.

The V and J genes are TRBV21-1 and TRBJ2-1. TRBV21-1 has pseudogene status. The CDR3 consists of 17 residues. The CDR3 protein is CASCRTDDNSSYNEQFF. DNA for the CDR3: TGTGCCAGCTGTCGGACGGATGATAATAGCTCCTACAATGAGCAGTTCTTC.

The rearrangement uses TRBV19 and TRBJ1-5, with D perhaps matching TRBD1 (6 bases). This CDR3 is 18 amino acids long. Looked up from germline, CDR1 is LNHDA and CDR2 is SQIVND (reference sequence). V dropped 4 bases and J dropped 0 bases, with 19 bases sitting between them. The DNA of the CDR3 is TGTGCCAGTAGTAAAGTAACCGGGACACCTTATAGCAATCAGCCCCAGCATTTT. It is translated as CASSKVTGTPYSNQPQHF.